Presented here are 23 T cell receptor beta chains from one specimen sequenced in a study of blood T cell repertoires in COVID-19. Only in-frame clones appear in the TCRdb table, and some are missing; sequencing was by immunoSEQ multiplex PCR. The data contain about 270,000 clones, about four fifths of them seen just once; the ten biggest clones take up around 2.9%. Material for sequencing was peripheral blood. The origin of the receptors is a woman aged 18-35 years with acute or convalescent COVID-19.

V and J are TRBV19 and TRBJ2-3; weak D call: TRBD2 (6 bases). Germline V gene sequence: CDR1 LNHDA, CDR2 SQIVND (reference sequence). The V gene lost 6 bases and the J gene lost 6 bases, with 19 bases spanning the gap. The CDR3 is 15 amino acids. Here the CDR3 DNA reads TGTGCCAGTAGCCTGGGGGGACTTGTATCGGATACGCAGTATTTT. Its translation: CASSLGGLVSDTQYF.

The chain recombines TRBV7-2 with TRBJ2-7; possibly TRBD2 for D (6 bases). V lost 5 bases and J lost 2, with 16 bases in between. CDR1 is SGHTA, CDR2 FQGNSA, per germline. The CDR3 runs to 15 residues. The CDR3, as DNA: TGTGCCAGCAGCGCCTCCGGGACTCAAACCTACGAGCAGTACTTC. It encodes CASSASGTQTYEQYF.

The genes are TRBV24-1 and TRBJ2-1; D may be TRBD2 (6 bases). Germline CDR1 and CDR2: KGHDR and SFDVKD. V gave up 3 bases and J gave up 9 bases, with 14 bases separating them. This CDR3 has 14 amino acids. The CDR3 DNA reads TGTGCCACCAGTGATCGCCGGGACTCCGGTGAGCAGTTCTTC. Its protein product is CATSDRRDSGEQFF.

Here the CDR3 reads CASSDRYRPFANEQFF. Written as DNA, the CDR3 is TGTGCCAGCAGCGATCGGTACCGCCCCTTCGCCAATGAGCAGTTCTTC. The J gene is TRBJ2-1, the V gene TRBV9, with D unresolved. Between the trimmed V and J ends, which lost 3 bases and 6 bases, there was a span of 19 bases. From germline, CDR1 is SGDLS and CDR2 YYNGEE. The CDR3 covers 16 residues.

The rearrangement joins TRBV7-9 to TRBJ1-5, with D perhaps TRBD1 (6 bases). This CDR3 spans 14 amino acids. Trimming took off 5 bases at V and 3 bases at J, with 11 bases between the two ends. Germline CDR1 and CDR2: SEHNR and FQNEAQ (reference sequence). The CDR3 region is CASSPGGHNQPQHF. DNA of the CDR3: TGTGCCAGCAGCCCCGGGGGGCACAATCAGCCCCAGCATTTT.

This clone occurred once. Given the absence of the conserved phenylalanine or tryptophan at the CDR3 end, a read error is likely. The chain uses TRBV9 and TRBJ2-7; D is possibly TRBD1 (5 bases). CDR1 is SGDLS and CDR2 is YYNGEE in the germline V gene. CDR3 size: 15 residues. V was cut by 0 bases and J by 4 bases, with 14 bases left in between. CDR3 protein: CASSVDRKGDYEQYL. Written as DNA, the CDR3 is TGTGCCAGCAGCGTAGACAGGAAAGGGGATTACGAGCAGTACCTC.

The chain couples TRBV2 to TRBJ2-1; no firm D call. V was shortened by 3 bases and J by 12 bases, with 6 bases between the two germline ends. This CDR3 has 10 amino acids. Germline V gene lookup returns CDR1 SNHLY and CDR2 FYNNEI. CDR3 coding DNA: TGTGCCAGCAGTGATGGGCGGCAGTTCTTC. Translation: CASSDGRQFF.

This rearrangement joins TRBV7-9 to TRBJ2-7, with 8 bases identical to TRBD1. Germline assignment: CDR1 SEHNR and CDR2 FQNEAQ (reference sequence). The V segment lost 5 bases and the J segment 3 bases; nucleotides outside the gene matches: 12. This CDR3 is 16 amino acids long. The CDR3 is CASSTGGIQIYYEQYF. In nucleotides, the CDR3 is TGTGCCAGCAGCACAGGGGGTATTCAGATATACTACGAGCAGTACTTC.

This clone was recorded once. The rearrangement joins TRBV6-5 to TRBJ2-3; 7 bases agree with TRBD1. J was trimmed by 4 bases and V by 2 bases; bases with no gene match: 6. This CDR3 has 15 residues. CDR1 and CDR2 from the germline V gene are MNHEY and SVGAGI. The CDR3 region is CASSYGTARSDTQYF. The CDR3 coding sequence is TGTGCCAGCAGTTACGGGACAGCCAGATCAGATACGCAGTATTTT.

For this clone: One junction end does not reproduce the germline sequence, and a read error may be involved. V usage is TRBV7-7 and J usage is TRBJ2-1; TRBD1 matches 12 bases. Germline CDR1 and CDR2: SSHAT and FNYEAQ (reference sequence). CDR3 length equals 15 residues. CDR3 protein: CASSPGTGGSVEQFF. The CDR3 region has the DNA TGTGCTAGCAGCCCCGGGACAGGGGGCTCTGTTGAGCAGTTCTTC.

As to this clone: The junction departs from the called germline gene at one end, perhaps through a read error. J is TRBJ2-6 and V is TRBV5-1; D is unclear. The CDR3 has 17 residues. The germline gives CDR1 SGHRS, CDR2 YFSETQ. The CDR3 protein is CACSDSSISSGANVLTF. The CDR3 DNA reads TGCGCCTGCAGCGACTCGTCAATTAGCTCTGGGGCCAACGTCCTGACTTTC.

This clone was counted a few times. The J gene is TRBJ1-1, the V gene TRBV12-3 or TRBV12-4, with D maybe TRBD1 (5 bases). This CDR3 is 12 amino acids long. Trimming cost V 7 bases and J 10 bases, with 16 bases left between them. In DNA, the CDR3 is TGTGCCAGCACCACCCGGTTGGGGGGAGCTTTCTTT. Translated: CASTTRLGGAFF.

This chain links TRBV28 with TRBJ2-3; D is unresolved. The V gene lost 6 bases and the J gene lost 6 bases, with 10 bases spanning the gap. This CDR3 is built from 12 residues. Germline V gene sequence: CDR1 MDHEN, CDR2 SYDVKM. The CDR3 is CASRQTGDTQYF. The CDR3 DNA sequence: TGTGCCAGCAGACAAACCGGGGATACGCAGTATTTT.

The rearrangement uses TRBV30 and TRBJ2-4, with D unclear. The CDR3 covers 12 residues. Trimming removed 1 base from V and 8 bases from J, with 9 bases in between. Per the germline V gene, CDR1 is GTSNPN and CDR2 is SVGIG (reference sequence). CDR3 bases: TGTGCCTGGAGTGGTAGCCGGGACATTCAGTACTTC. Residues: CAWSGSRDIQYF.

J is TRBJ2-7 and V is TRBV4-3; D unclear. V was clipped by 0 bases and J by 3 bases, with 9 bases between them. CDR3 length: 14 amino acids. Germline V gene sequence: CDR1 LGHNA, CDR2 YSLEER. CDR3 protein: CASSQDGTSYEQYF. DNA of the CDR3: TGCGCCAGCAGCCAAGATGGTACCAGCTACGAGCAGTACTTC.

V and J are TRBV27 and TRBJ1-1; D unresolved. The germline CDR1 and CDR2 sequences are MNHEY and SMNVEV (reference sequence). The CDR3 spans 11 residues. Trimming shortened V by 4 bases and J by 7 bases, and 7 bases separated the two germline ends. The CDR3 region is CASSSSFEAFF. CDR3 in DNA: TGTGCCAGCAGTTCCTCCTTTGAAGCTTTCTTT.

The rearrangement uses TRBV30 and TRBJ1-2, with 7 positions matching TRBD1. The CDR3 length is 12 residues. The germline V gene has CDR1 GTSNPN and CDR2 SVGIG (reference sequence). V shed 4 bases and J 7 bases; nucleotides not matched to a gene: 6. The CDR3 is CAWNPNRGGYTF. The CDR3 region has the DNA TGTGCCTGGAATCCCAACAGGGGTGGCTACACCTTC.

The chain recombines TRBV6-6 with TRBJ2-2, with D possibly matching TRBD1 (6 bases). Germline V gene data show CDR1 as MNHNY and CDR2 as SVGAGI (reference sequence). This CDR3 is built from 16 residues. The germline V and J ends were trimmed by 10 bases and 3 bases, with 21 bases remaining between them. The CDR3 spells CATEPRGVKHTGELFF. The CDR3 DNA follows: TGTGCCACCGAACCCAGGGGAGTTAAGCACACCGGGGAGCTGTTTTTT.

The chain carries TRBV11-3 and TRBJ2-1; 15 bases agree with TRBD2. J gave up 8 bases and V 5 bases, and 16 bases lay outside the gene matches. This CDR3 comprises 19 residues. Germline V gene data show CDR1 as SGHNT and CDR2 as YENEEA. The DNA for the CDR3 is TGTGCCAGCAGCCCTGGACTAGCGGGAGGGCCTTTTCCCGGGGATGAGCAGTTCTTC. Translating it yields CASSPGLAGGPFPGDEQFF.

The chain has TRBV14 and TRBJ2-3; 9 bases are shared with TRBD2. The CDR3 length is 15 residues. Trimming removed 2 bases from V and 4 bases from J; junction bases left unmatched: 4. The germline V gene has CDR1 SGHDN and CDR2 FVKESK. The CDR3 sequence is CASSQLLAGPDTQYF. The CDR3 DNA sequence: TGTGCCAGCAGCCAACTCCTAGCGGGACCAGATACGCAGTATTTT.

The chain employs TRBV29-1 and TRBJ2-1; D remains ambiguous. The CDR3 totals 13 residues. V dropped 3 bases and J dropped 7 bases, with 13 bases sitting between them. Germline lookup yields CDR1 SQVTM and CDR2 ANQGSEA. Here the CDR3 reads CSVDLTVENEQFF. For the CDR3, the DNA is TGCAGCGTTGACCTAACTGTGGAGAATGAGCAGTTCTTC.

This clone was seen a few times. The gene calls are TRBV27 and TRBJ2-2; D unresolved. V lost 2 bases and J lost 0, with 10 bases in between. The CDR3 extends over 16 amino acids. Germline V lookup: CDR1 MNHEY, CDR2 SMNVEV (reference sequence). The CDR3 bases are TGTGCCAGCAGTTTACGGCGGAGTACGAACACCGGGGAGCTGTTTTTT. Protein sequence: CASSLRRSTNTGELFF.

The chain combines TRBV28 with TRBJ1-5; 7 positions agree with TRBD1. The CDR3 is 14 amino acids. After removal of 8 bases from V and 5 bases from J, the junction contained 9 bases not matched to a gene. CDR1 and CDR2 (germline): MDHEN, SYDVKM. CDR3 residues: CASSYRGGDQPQHF. As DNA, the CDR3 is TGTGCCAGCTCCTACAGGGGCGGCGATCAGCCCCAGCATTTT.